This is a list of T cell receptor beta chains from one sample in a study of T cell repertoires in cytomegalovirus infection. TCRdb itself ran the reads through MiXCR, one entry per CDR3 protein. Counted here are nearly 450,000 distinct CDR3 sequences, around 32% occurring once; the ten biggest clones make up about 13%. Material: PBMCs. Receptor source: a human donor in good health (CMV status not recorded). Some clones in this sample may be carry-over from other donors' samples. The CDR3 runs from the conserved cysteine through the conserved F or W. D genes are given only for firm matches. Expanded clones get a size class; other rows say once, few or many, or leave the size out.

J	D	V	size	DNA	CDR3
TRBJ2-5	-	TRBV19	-	TGTGCCAGTACCCCCCCGGGGAGACAGACCCAGTACTTC	CASTPPGRQTQYF
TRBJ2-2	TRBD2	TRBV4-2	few	TGTGCCAGCAGCCCCGAGGGAGCGGGGGAACACACCGGGGAGCTGTTTTTT	CASSPEGAGEHTGELFF
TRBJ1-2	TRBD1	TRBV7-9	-	TGTGCCAGCAGTCCTGCCGAGGGACAGGGGTCTGGCTACACCTTC	CASSPAEGQGSGYTF
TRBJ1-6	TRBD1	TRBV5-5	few	TGTGCCAGCAACTACCAGGGGGGAAATTCACCCCTCCACTTT	CASNYQGGNSPLHF
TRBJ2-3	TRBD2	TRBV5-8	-	TGTGCCAGCAGCTCCTTAGCGGGACCCACAGATACGCAGTATTTT	CASSSLAGPTDTQYF
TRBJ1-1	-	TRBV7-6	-	TGTGCCAGCAGCTTAGTGGGGGCTGGGGTGAACACTGAAGCTTTCTTT	CASSLVGAGVNTEAFF
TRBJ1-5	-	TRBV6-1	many	TGTGCCAGCAAGGGCAGCTCAGTGTCCAATCAGCCCCAGCATTTT	CASKGSSVSNQPQHF
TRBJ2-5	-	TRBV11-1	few	TGTGCCAGCAGTCATGGGGACCAAGAGACCCAGTACTTC	CASSHGDQETQYF
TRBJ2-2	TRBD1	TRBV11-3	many	TGTGCCAGCAGCCCTCGGACAGGGAAGAACACCGGGGAGCTGTTTTTT	CASSPRTGKNTGELFF
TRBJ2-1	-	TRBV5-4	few	TGTGCCAGCAGCTTGGAAGCGGCAAGCTCCTACAATGAGCAGTTCTTC	CASSLEAASSYNEQFF
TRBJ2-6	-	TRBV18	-	TGTGCCAGCTCACCACCGAGCGGACGGGGGGCCAACGTCCTGACTTTC	CASSPPSGRGANVLTF
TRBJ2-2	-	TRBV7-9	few	TGTGCCAGCAGCGGCTCGGCTGACACCGGGGAGCTGTTTTTT	CASSGSADTGELFF
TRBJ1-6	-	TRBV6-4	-	TGTGCCAGCAGTGACTCGGCAGGGGTGAATTCACCCCTCCACTTT	CASSDSAGVNSPLHF
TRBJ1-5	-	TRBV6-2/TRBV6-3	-	TGTGCCAGCAGTCTCTCCCTCCTAGGCAGGAGCGGCAATCAGCCCCAGCATTTT	CASSLSLLGRSGNQPQHF
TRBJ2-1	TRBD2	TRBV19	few	TGTGCCAGTAGCCATTATCGGGGGGATTACAATGAGCAGTTCTTC	CASSHYRGDYNEQFF
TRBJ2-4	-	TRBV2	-	TGTGCCAGCAGTGAGTCGGTACTAGCCAAAAACATTCAGTACTTC	CASSESVLAKNIQYF
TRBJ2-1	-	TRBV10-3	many	TGTGCCATCAGGAAAAGGGACTTACCCTACAATGAGCAGTTCTTC	CAIRKRDLPYNEQFF
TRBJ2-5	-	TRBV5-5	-	TGTGCCAGCAGCCCTGGGAGCCAAGAGACCCAGTACTTC	CASSPGSQETQYF
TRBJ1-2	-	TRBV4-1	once	TGCTCCAGCAGCCAGCTGTTCCAGGGTACCGAGGGCTACACCTTC	CSSSQLFQGTEGYTF
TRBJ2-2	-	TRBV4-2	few	TGTGCCAGCAGCCAAGAGCCAGGACCGAACACCGGGGAGCTGTTTTTT	CASSQEPGPNTGELFF
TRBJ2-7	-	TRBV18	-	TGTGCCAGCTCACCTCCCCTCACGGGAAAACACTACGAGCAGTACTTC	CASSPPLTGKHYEQYF
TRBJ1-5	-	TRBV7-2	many	TGTGCCAGCAGCTTAAGGTCAGGGGAACAGCCCCAGCATTTT	CASSLRSGEQPQHF
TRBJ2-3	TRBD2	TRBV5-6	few	TGTGCCAGCACCTACCGAACTAGCGGGGGGGAGGGCACAGATACGCAGTATTTT	CASTYRTSGGEGTDTQYF
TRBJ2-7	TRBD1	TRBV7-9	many	TGTGCCAGCAGCTCCGACGACAGGGTCCCAGACTCCTACGAGCAGTACTTC	CASSSDDRVPDSYEQYF
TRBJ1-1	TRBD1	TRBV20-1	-	TGCAGTGCTAGTCAGGGGGTGCTTGCAGCTTTCTTT	CSASQGVLAAFF
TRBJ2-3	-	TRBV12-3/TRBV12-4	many	TGTGCCAGCAGTTTAGATCTGGGGGGCCGTGAGGATACGCAGTATTTT	CASSLDLGGREDTQYF
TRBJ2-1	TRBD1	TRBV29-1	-	TGCAGCGCATCCAGGACAGGGTACTACAATGAGCAGTTCTTC	CSASRTGYYNEQFF
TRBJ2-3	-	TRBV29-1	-	TGCAGCGTTGAAGGATCAGGGCGCACAGATACGCAGTATTTT	CSVEGSGRTDTQYF
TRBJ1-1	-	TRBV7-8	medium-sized	TGTGCCAGCAGCTTGATAGGGCAGGGGATGAACACTGAAGCTTTCTTT	CASSLIGQGMNTEAFF
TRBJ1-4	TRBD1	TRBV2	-	TGTGCCAGCAACCCGGGACAGGGAAATGAAAAACTGTTTTTT	CASNPGQGNEKLFF
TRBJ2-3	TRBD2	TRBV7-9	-	TGTGCCAGCAGCTCCCCTATCCGGGGGGGCGGCACAGATACGCAGTATTTT	CASSSPIRGGGTDTQYF
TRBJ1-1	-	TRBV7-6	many	TGTGCCAGCAGCCATCCCGGGGGCGAGAGCACTGAAGCTTTCTTT	CASSHPGGESTEAFF
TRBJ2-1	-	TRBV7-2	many	TGTGCCAGCAGTTCACGCCGGGGCGTTTCATCTGCCTACAATGAGCAGTTCTTC	CASSSRRGVSSAYNEQFF
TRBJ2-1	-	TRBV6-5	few	TGTGCCAGCAGCCACGGAGGAAATCCCTACAATGAGCAGTTCTTC	CASSHGGNPYNEQFF
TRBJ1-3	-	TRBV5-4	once	TGTGCCAGCAGCTCTCTACCATATTTACCTGACCCGAGGACTGGAAACACCATATATTTT	CASSSLPYLPDPRTGNTIYF
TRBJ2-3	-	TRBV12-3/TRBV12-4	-	TGTGCCAGCAGTTTAGTCGGCGCGGCCACAGATACGCAGTATTTT	CASSLVGAATDTQYF
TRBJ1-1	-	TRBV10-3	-	TGTGCCAAGCGGAGCAGTTTGAACACTGAAGCTTTCTTT	CAKRSSLNTEAFF
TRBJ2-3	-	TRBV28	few	TGTGCCAGCAGTCGGAGTTTCGACGATACGCAGTATTTT	CASSRSFDDTQYF
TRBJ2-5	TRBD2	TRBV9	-	TGTGCCAGCAGCGTAGGAGCGGGGGCCCGGGAGACCCAGTACTTC	CASSVGAGARETQYF
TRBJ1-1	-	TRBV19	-	TGTGCCAGTAGTATTTTGGGCAGATTGAACACTGAAGCTTTCTTT	CASSILGRLNTEAFF
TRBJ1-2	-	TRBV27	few	TGTGCCAGCAGGCGGGGTTCAGAGGGCTATGGCTACACCTTC	CASRRGSEGYGYTF
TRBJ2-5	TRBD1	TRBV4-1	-	TGCGCCAGCAGCCTTACCTTACAGGGGACGGGAGAGACCCAGTACTTC	CASSLTLQGTGETQYF
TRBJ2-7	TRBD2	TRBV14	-	TGTGCCAGCAGCCATCGTGGGCTAGCGGGTGCGCAGCAGTACTTC	CASSHRGLAGAQQYF
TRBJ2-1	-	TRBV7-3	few	TGTGCCAGCAGTTTCCCGGGACATAGTAGGAATGAGCAGTTCTTC	CASSFPGHSRNEQFF
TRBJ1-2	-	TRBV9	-	TGTGCCAGCAGCGTAGGCTCGAGGGACTATGGCTACACCTTC	CASSVGSRDYGYTF
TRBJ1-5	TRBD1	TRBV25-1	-	TGTGCCAGCCAGGGGGCGGGTCGGCAGCCCCAGCATTTT	CASQGAGRQPQHF
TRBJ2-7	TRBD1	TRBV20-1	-	TGCAGTGCTAGAGAAGCCGGGACAGGGGTGACCTACGAGCAGCACTTC	CSAREAGTGVTYEQHF
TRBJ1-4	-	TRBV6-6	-	TGTGCCAGCAGTTCCAGGGTCGTCGAGGAAAAACTGTTTTTT	CASSSRVVEEKLFF
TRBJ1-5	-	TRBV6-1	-	TGTGCCAGCAGTGAAGCGCGGATGGGGACCCTAAGCAATCAGCCCCAGCATTTT	CASSEARMGTLSNQPQHF
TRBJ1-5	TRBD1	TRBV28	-	TGTGCCAGCAGTCCCGGGACAGGGGCGCCCCAGCATTTT	CASSPGTGAPQHF
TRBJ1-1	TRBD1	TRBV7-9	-	TGTGCCAGCAGCTTAGGACCGGGACAGACGAACACTGAAGCTTTCTTT	CASSLGPGQTNTEAFF
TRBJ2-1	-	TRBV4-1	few	TGCGCCAGCAGCCAAGAATCCGTGGCCTACAATGAGCAGTTCTTC	CASSQESVAYNEQFF
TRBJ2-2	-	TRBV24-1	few	TGTGCCACCAGCGCGTGGTCCACCGGGGAGCTGTTTTTT	CATSAWSTGELFF
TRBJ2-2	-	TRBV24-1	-	TGTGCCACCAGTGATTTGGGAGTTGCCACCGGGGAGCTGTTTTTT	CATSDLGVATGELFF